This is a list of T cell receptor beta chains from one sample in a study of blood T cell repertoires in COVID-19. Data came from immunoSEQ multiplex PCR; TCRdb stores just in-frame clones and leaves some out. Among about 36,000 clones listed, about three quarters were seen once. Sequencing was performed on peripheral blood. The source is a man aged 60 to 75 with active COVID-19. CDR3s include the opening cysteine and the closing phenylalanine or tryptophan.

TRBV3-1/TRBV3-2 | CASSLGTGGNIQYF
TRBV19 | CASSIGGNVSPLHF
TRBV12-5 | CASGLGRQPYEQYF
TRBV2 | CASSEATGMRETQYF
TRBV19 | CASIPGQVISEAFF
TRBV23-1 | CASSRRDTGANVLTF
TRBV15 | CATSSGAQGLGGYTF
TRBV7-2 | CASSSSRGLITNEKLFF
TRBV7-8 | CASSLVGASGELFF
TRBV2 | CASTRTAGVYGYTF
TRBV4-3 | CASSQETGVREKLFF
TRBV19 | CASSIETGESYTF
TRBV30 | CAWSTNDGFYGYTF
TRBV28 | CASRQAYNSPLHF
TRBV7-9 | CASSPNTGTGYEQYF
TRBV5-4 | CASSRLAGGSTDTQYF
TRBV5-3 | CARSLPIQPQHF
TRBV4-3 | CASSPSDRGAYEQYF
TRBV30 | CAWTTGRNTEAFF
TRBV6-6 | CASRPGQDNQPQHF
TRBV10-3 | CASLGGMNTEAFF
TRBV7-6 | CASSNLPRGNYEQYF